Listed here is a single TCR beta chain. The data belong to a study of blood T cell repertoires in COVID-19. On the study more broadly: Collection of acute and convalescent COVID-19 samples took place in the United States, Italy and Spain. In each case, the material was cDNA or gDNA derived from T cells, B-cell-depleted T cells, or PBMCs.

V lost 6 bases and J lost 4, with 28 bases in between. Germline CDR1 is SEHNR and CDR2 is FQNEAQ (reference sequence). The CDR3 totals 18 residues. In the study's own analysis: Estimation of nucleated cell counts relied on the amplification of reference gene primers. Clones were read by immunoSEQ multiplex PCR, and TCRdb kept only the in-frame ones, dropping some. Clone size and the V and J calls come from that table; the DNA yielded D and trimming. This table has 180,000 or so clones, approximately 78% appearing once. What was sequenced was peripheral blood. This clonotype was sampled from an elderly woman with active or convalescent COVID-19. The rearrangement links TRBV7-9 to TRBJ2-7; weak D call: TRBD1 (6 bases). The CDR3 coding sequence is TGTGCCAGCAGTCCCTCACAAACCGGGACAAACACCCTATACGAGCAGTACTTC. It translates to CASSPSQTGTNTLYEQYF. Drawing the rest from reference TRBV7-9 and TRBJ2-7, the complete variable domain is DTGVSQNPRHKITKRGQNVTFRCDPISEHNRLYWYRQTLGQGPEFLTYFQNEAQLEKSRLLSDRFSAERPKGSFSTLEIQRTEQGDSAMYLCASSPSQTGTNTLYEQYFGPGTRLTVT.